Shown below are 32 T cell receptor beta chains from a single sample sequenced in a study of early stage breast cancer tumors. Some clones are missing from TCRdb's copy, which holds only in-frame ones; the method was immunoSEQ multiplex PCR. The sample lists about 9,400 clones, 66% seen once, with about 6.6% in the top ten. Sequencing used breast tumor tissue. The receptors were sampled from a person in their fifties with breast cancer.

J is TRBJ2-3 and V is TRBV9; 14 nucleotides line up with TRBD2. The J segment lost 6 bases and the V segment lost 2 bases, leaving 5 bases of the junction unmatched. CDR3 size: 16 residues. In germline, CDR1 is SGDLS, CDR2 YYNGEE. The CDR3 here is CASSVWTSGGLDTQYF. DNA of the CDR3: TGTGCCAGCAGCGTGTGGACTAGCGGGGGGCTGGATACGCAGTATTTT.

V and J are TRBV18 and TRBJ2-7; D is unresolved. The V end was cut by 3 bases, the J end by 3 bases, with 9 bases between. This CDR3 is built from 13 residues. Germline V gene sequence: CDR1 KGHSH, CDR2 LQKENI. DNA of the CDR3: TGTGCCAGCTCACCCCCATTACGCTACGAGCAGTACTTC. This codes for CASSPPLRYEQYF.

The rearrangement uses TRBV9 and TRBJ2-3; D gene ambiguous. Germline V lookup: CDR1 SGDLS, CDR2 YYNGEE. Trimming shortened V by 0 bases and J by 1 base, and 6 bases separated the two germline ends. This CDR3 region has 14 residues. CDR3 sequence reads: CASSVVARTDTQYF. The CDR3 bases are TGTGCCAGCAGCGTAGTTGCTCGCACAGATACGCAGTATTTT.

This rearrangement joins TRBV5-1 to TRBJ2-3; TRBD2 agrees at 7 bases. Germline loops: CDR1 SGHRS, CDR2 YFSETQ. V was pared by 0 bases and J by 1 base, with 2 bases of the junction left unmatched. There are 15 residues in the CDR3. For the CDR3, the DNA is TGCGCCAGCAGCTTGGAACGGGGGGGCACAGATACGCAGTATTTT. Its protein is CASSLERGGTDTQYF.

The V gene is TRBV11-2, the J gene TRBJ2-7; 8 bases agree with TRBD1. Germline V gives CDR1 SGHAT, CDR2 FQNNGV. This CDR3 is built from 13 residues. After removal of 5 bases from V and 6 bases from J, the junction contained 6 bases not matched to a gene. The CDR3 DNA is TGTGCCAGCAGCGTACTACAGGGGGGCGAGCAGTACTTC. Its translation is CASSVLQGGEQYF.

This chain uses TRBV6-1 with TRBJ1-5; perhaps TRBD1 as D (6 bases). Trimming pared 1 base from V and 5 bases from J, leaving 15 bases between. The CDR3 covers 16 residues. Germline V gene lookup returns CDR1 MNHNS and CDR2 SASEGT. CDR3 in amino acids: CASSEGSGRGDQPQHF. CDR3 nucleotide sequence: TGTGCCAGCAGTGAAGGAAGTGGCAGGGGAGATCAGCCCCAGCATTTT.

This chain connects TRBV2 to TRBJ1-4, with no clear D. Germline V CDR1 and CDR2: SNHLY, FYNNEI. The ends were cut back, 1 base at V and 4 bases at J, with 7 bases in the middle. This CDR3 region has 14 residues. The CDR3 bases are TGTGCCAGCAGTGAAGGGGCATATAATGAAAAACTGTTTTTT. Translating it yields CASSEGAYNEKLFF.

The chain employs TRBV7-2 and TRBJ1-2; D gene uncertain. Per germline, CDR1 SGHTA and CDR2 FQGNSA. V shed 1 base and J shed 5 bases, with 8 bases lying between them. This CDR3 comprises 13 residues. Here the CDR3 DNA reads TGTGCCAGCAGCTTAGAGTTTCGATATGGCTACACCTTC. Its protein is CASSLEFRYGYTF.

The rearrangement joins TRBV19 to TRBJ2-1; D gene ambiguous. The germline V gene encodes CDR1 LNHDA and CDR2 SQIVND (reference sequence). The V and J ends lost 3 bases and 7 bases respectively, with 4 bases between them. This CDR3 has 11 residues. Here the CDR3 reads CASSIQNEQFF. Here the CDR3 DNA reads TGTGCCAGTAGTATTCAGAATGAGCAGTTCTTC.

The J gene is TRBJ2-3, the V gene TRBV7-9; D is undetermined. The CDR3 is 15 residues long. The germline CDR1 and CDR2 sequences are SEHNR and FQNEAQ (reference sequence). The V end was cut by 1 base, the J end by 4 bases, with 12 bases between. The DNA for the CDR3 is TGTGCCAGCAGCTTAGACTGGCAGACCCCAGATACGCAGTATTTT. Protein: CASSLDWQTPDTQYF.

This chain connects TRBV7-2 to TRBJ2-1, with 9 positions matching TRBD1. Germline V lookup: CDR1 SGHTA, CDR2 FQGNSA. This CDR3 spans 16 amino acids. Trimming cost V 5 bases and J 4 bases; bases outside gene matches: 9. The CDR3 DNA reads as TGTGCCAGCAGCATTCTTGGACAGGGGTCATACAATGAGCAGTTCTTC. Amino acids: CASSILGQGSYNEQFF.

This clone was recorded once. The V gene is TRBV6-4, the J gene TRBJ1-6; D is uncertain. The germline CDR1 and CDR2 sequences are MRHNA and SNTAGT. Trimming left V 6 bases short and J 5 bases short, with 8 bases between. CDR3 length equals 13 residues. The CDR3 DNA reads TGTGCCAGCAGGGATAATCATAATTCACCCCTCCACTTT. Translation gives CASRDNHNSPLHF.

The V and J genes are TRBV5-1 and TRBJ2-5; 11 bases line up with TRBD2. V trimming: 0 bases; J trimming: 5 bases; junction bases outside the gene matches: 3. This CDR3 spans 15 amino acids. Per the germline V gene, CDR1 is SGHRS and CDR2 is YFSETQ. The CDR3 DNA reads as TGCGCCAGCAGCTTGGCAGCTAGCGGGAGGGAGACCCAGTACTTC. Its protein product is CASSLAASGRETQYF. The whole variable domain, remainder taken from reference TRBV5-1 and TRBJ2-5, is KAGVTQTPRYLIKTRGQQVTLSCSPISGHRSVSWYQQTPGQGLQFLFEYFSETQRNKGNFPGRFSGRQFSNSRSEMNVSTLELGDSALYLCASSLAASGRETQYFGPGTRLLVL.

The chain joins TRBV5-1 to TRBJ2-3, with 7 bases matching TRBD1. Germline V gene data show CDR1 as SGHRS and CDR2 as YFSETQ. This CDR3 has 16 residues. V trimming: 2 bases; J trimming: 2 bases; junction bases outside the gene matches: 8. CDR3 in DNA: TGCGCCAGCAGCTTCCCAACGGGACAGTACACAGATACGCAGTATTTT. It encodes CASSFPTGQYTDTQYF. Supplemented by reference TRBV5-1 and TRBJ2-3, the full variable domain reads KAGVTQTPRYLIKTRGQQVTLSCSPISGHRSVSWYQQTPGQGLQFLFEYFSETQRNKGNFPGRFSGRQFSNSRSEMNVSTLELGDSALYLCASSFPTGQYTDTQYFGPGTRLTVL.

The V and J genes are TRBV9 and TRBJ2-1; 9 nucleotides agree with TRBD2. The CDR3 has 16 amino acids. J gave up 5 bases and V 0 bases, and 6 bases lay outside the gene matches. Germline CDR1 reads SGDLS; CDR2 reads YYNGEE. As DNA, the CDR3 is TGTGCCAGCAGCGTAGGTGGCGGGAGGGCCAACAATGAGCAGTTCTTC. It specifies CASSVGGGRANNEQFF.

V gene TRBV19 combines with J gene TRBJ2-1; tentative D call: TRBD2 (6 bases). Trimming removed 1 base at V and 10 bases at J, with 11 bases between. CDR1 and CDR2 (germline): LNHDA, SQIVND (reference sequence). The CDR3 is 13 residues long. CDR3 loop: CASSIVGGLEQFF. The CDR3 nucleotides read TGTGCCAGTAGTATAGTGGGGGGTTTGGAGCAGTTCTTC.

V gene TRBV19 combines with J gene TRBJ1-5; tentative D call: TRBD1 (5 bases). Germline assignment: CDR1 LNHDA and CDR2 SQIVND (reference sequence). Trimming pared 4 bases from V and 0 bases from J, leaving 10 bases between. The CDR3 sequence is 15 residues long. As DNA, the CDR3 is TGTGCCAGTAGTAGGGGACTTTATAGCAATCAGCCCCAGCATTTT. The encoded protein is CASSRGLYSNQPQHF.

V is TRBV30 and J is TRBJ2-5, with 10 bases lining up with TRBD1. The CDR3 length is 15 residues. Germline lookup yields CDR1 GTSNPN and CDR2 SVGIG (reference sequence). The ends lost 3 bases at V and 5 bases at J; junction bases unmatched: 9. The CDR3 nucleotides are TGTGCCTGGAGGGCGGGACAGGGGACTAGTGAGACCCAGTACTTC. It codes for CAWRAGQGTSETQYF.

The chain recombines TRBV5-1 with TRBJ2-3, with a weak D call TRBD2 (6 bases). Between the trimmed V and J ends, which lost 1 base and 4 bases, there was a span of 10 bases. This CDR3 has 14 residues. Germline assignment: CDR1 SGHRS and CDR2 YFSETQ. CDR3 protein: CASSLFAGPDTQYF. CDR3 bases: TGCGCCAGCAGCTTGTTCGCGGGGCCAGATACGCAGTATTTT. The full variable domain, rest sourced from reference TRBV5-1 and TRBJ2-3, is KAGVTQTPRYLIKTRGQQVTLSCSPISGHRSVSWYQQTPGQGLQFLFEYFSETQRNKGNFPGRFSGRQFSNSRSEMNVSTLELGDSALYLCASSLFAGPDTQYFGPGTRLTVL.

The rearrangement joins TRBV7-3 to TRBJ2-1; 10 bases align to TRBD2. Looked up from germline, CDR1 is SGHTA and CDR2 is FQGTGA. With V trimmed by 1 base and J by 0 bases, 9 bases remained unmatched. This CDR3 region has 19 residues. The CDR3: CASSLKKRGGLSSYNEQFF. DNA for the CDR3: TGTGCCAGCAGCTTAAAAAAGCGGGGGGGCCTGAGCTCCTACAATGAGCAGTTCTTC.

In its sample, this clone was seen once. V gene TRBV7-9 combines with J gene TRBJ1-2; 8 positions match TRBD1. The germline V gene has CDR1 SEHNR and CDR2 FQNEAQ (reference sequence). The CDR3 is 13 residues long. Trimming cost V 5 bases and J 5 bases; bases outside gene matches: 4. CDR3 sequence: CASSQDREYGYTF. The CDR3 nucleotides are TGTGCCAGCAGCCAGGACAGGGAATATGGCTACACCTTC.

The chain combines TRBV19 with TRBJ2-7, with D hard to call. Trimming shortened V by 2 bases and J by 2 bases, and 7 bases separated the two germline ends. Germline CDR1 is LNHDA and CDR2 is SQIVND (reference sequence). The CDR3 spans 13 residues. The CDR3 is CASSIPRTYEQYF. The DNA for the CDR3 is TGTGCCAGTAGTATACCCCGGACCTACGAGCAGTACTTC. The full variable domain, rest sourced from reference TRBV19 and TRBJ2-7, is DGGITQSPKYLFRKEGQNVTLSCEQNLNHDAMYWYRQDPGQGLRLIYYSQIVNDFQKGDIAEGYSVSREKKESFPLTVTSAQKNPTAFYLCASSIPRTYEQYFGPGTRLTVT.

The rearrangement joins TRBV2 to TRBJ2-3; TRBD2 matches at 7 bases. Per the germline V gene, CDR1 is SNHLY and CDR2 is FYNNEI. This CDR3 has 15 amino acids. J lost 4 bases, V lost 6 bases, and 10 bases had no gene match. Here the CDR3 reads CASRPEQLAADTQYF. In DNA, the CDR3 is TGTGCCAGCAGACCCGAACAGCTAGCGGCAGATACGCAGTATTTT. Using reference TRBV2 and TRBJ2-3 for the parts outside the CDR3, the full variable domain is EPEVTQTPSHQVTQMGQEVILRCVPISNHLYFYWYRQILGQKVEFLVSFYNNEISEKSEIFDDQFSVERPDGSNFTLKIRSTKLEDSAMYFCASRPEQLAADTQYFGPGTRLTVL.

This clone appeared a few times. The chain has TRBV9 and TRBJ1-2; maybe TRBD1 (6 bases). CDR3 length: 14 amino acids. V was pared by 2 bases and J by 8 bases, with 16 bases between. The V gene's germline CDR1 is SGDLS and CDR2 YYNGEE. The CDR3 reads CASSVFNRGGGYTF. The DNA for the CDR3 is TGTGCCAGCAGCGTGTTCAATAGGGGGGGAGGCTACACCTTC.

Points on this clone: A read error may account for a junction end that differs from germline. This rearrangement joins TRBV2 to TRBJ1-5, with 8 nucleotides matching TRBD1. CDR3 length equals 12 residues. Germline CDR1 is SNHLY and CDR2 is FYNNEI. CDR3 sequence: CASSEVDRAPRF. The CDR3 DNA reads TGTGCCAGCAGTGAAGTGGACAGGGCCCCCCGTTTT. The variable domain in full, with the rest retrieved from reference TRBV2 and TRBJ1-5, is EPEVTQTPSHQVTQMGQEVILRCVPISNHLYFYWYRQILGQKVEFLVSFYNNEISEKSEIFDDQFSVERPDGSNFTLKIRSTKLEDSAMYFCASSEVDRAPRFGDGTRLSIL.

This sequence joins TRBV15 and TRBJ1-2; weak D call: TRBD1 (5 bases). Trimming cost V 0 bases and J 14 bases, with 19 bases left between them. The CDR3 runs 14 residues. Germline values: CDR1 LNHNV, CDR2 YYDKDF (reference sequence). DNA of the CDR3: TGTGCCACCAGCAGAGATGCCTCACAGGATTCTTCTACCTTC. Its protein product is CATSRDASQDSSTF.

This clone has a handful of counts. The rearrangement links TRBV6-6 to TRBJ1-1, with unresolved D. Germline lookup yields CDR1 MNHNY and CDR2 SVGAGI (reference sequence). There are 15 residues in the CDR3. Trimming took off 8 bases at V and 5 bases at J, with 21 bases between the two ends. The CDR3 is CASPPPGGLLTEAFF. Written as DNA, the CDR3 is TGTGCCAGCCCGCCTCCGGGAGGTTTATTGACTGAAGCTTTCTTT.

This clone was counted between two and nine times. The chain joins TRBV6-5 to TRBJ2-1, with D uncertain. The CDR3 consists of 15 residues. In germline, CDR1 is MNHEY, CDR2 SVGAGI. The V end was cut by 1 base, the J end by 3 bases, with 10 bases between. The DNA of the CDR3 is TGTGCCAGCAGTTACTTGGGCAACAACTACAATGAGCAGTTCTTC. Its protein product is CASSYLGNNYNEQFF.

This chain joins TRBV2 and TRBJ2-1; 7 positions agree with TRBD2. This CDR3 is 15 amino acids long. Germline-derived CDR1 and CDR2 are SNHLY and FYNNEI. V lost 7 bases and J lost 5; bases outside the gene matches: 11. The CDR3 loop is CASIQGGIENNEQFF. The CDR3 DNA reads TGTGCCAGCATTCAGGGAGGGATTGAGAACAATGAGCAGTTCTTC.

The rearrangement uses TRBV27 and TRBJ2-3; tentatively, D is TRBD1 (6 bases). This CDR3 has 14 amino acids. Germline CDR1 and CDR2: MNHEY and SMNVEV (reference sequence). V was cut by 3 bases and J by 10 bases, with 17 bases left in between. In DNA, the CDR3 is TGTGCCAGCAGTTTTGCAGGGCCCCACAGGGCGCAGTATTTT. It specifies CASSFAGPHRAQYF.

The chain has TRBV2 and TRBJ2-7; weak D call: TRBD1 (5 bases). The V gene lost 5 bases and the J gene lost 3 bases, with 8 bases spanning the gap. The germline gives CDR1 SNHLY, CDR2 FYNNEI. The CDR3 runs 12 residues. The CDR3 sequence: CASSKDSYEQYF. CDR3 nucleotide sequence: TGTGCCAGCAGTAAAGACAGCTACGAGCAGTACTTC.

The J gene is TRBJ1-2, the V gene TRBV6-1; a weak D match, TRBD1 (6 bases). Germline lookup yields CDR1 MNHNS and CDR2 SASEGT. The ends were cut back, 1 base at V and 3 bases at J, with 12 bases in the middle. The CDR3 is made up of 15 amino acids. The CDR3 region has the DNA TGTGCCAGCAGTGAAGAAGCCAGGGGAGACTATGGCTACACCTTC. Translation: CASSEEARGDYGYTF.